A selection of T cell receptor beta chains follows, all from one sample in a study of identical twins. One entry per CDR3 protein results from TCRdb running MiXCR on the 5' RACE reads. The profile covers 550,000 to 700,000 distinct CDR3 sequences, with 7.5% to 10% appearing a single time and under 3.5% taken by the ten largest. These data also formed part of another study, on yellow fever vaccine responses in identical twins.

The sequenced sample was PBMCs. The origin of the receptors is a young woman in good health. The CDR3 runs from the conserved cysteine through the conserved F or W. Each record gives: J gene, clone size, D gene, V gene, CDR3 protein, CDR3 DNA. The D gene is left open where the match is weak. Clone size is given for some rows only: seen once, a few or many times, or a class if the clone is expanded.

TRBJ2-7 | NA | NA | TRBV7-9 | CASSFRTPGLEEQYF | TGTGCCAGCAGCTTCAGAACGCCAGGACTTGAGGAGCAGTACTTC
TRBJ2-2 | many | TRBD2 | TRBV5-6 | CASSLVPSGGAHTGELFF | TGTGCCAGCAGCTTGGTCCCTAGCGGGGGGGCCCACACCGGGGAGCTGTTTTTT
TRBJ2-5 | many | NA | TRBV7-9 | CASSFMGGAETQYF | TGTGCCAGCAGCTTCATGGGGGGTGCGGAGACCCAGTACTTC
TRBJ2-7 | NA | TRBD2 | TRBV4-3 | CASSQDNSASGPYEQYF | TGCGCCAGCAGCCAAGATAATTCGGCTAGCGGACCCTACGAGCAGTACTTC
TRBJ2-1 | many | NA | TRBV29-1 | CSVELGPYNEQFF | TGCAGCGTTGAACTAGGGCCCTACAATGAGCAGTTCTTC
TRBJ2-3 | many | NA | TRBV5-1 | CASSPIHPTDTQYF | TGCGCCAGCAGCCCAATCCACCCCACAGATACGCAGTATTTT
TRBJ1-3 | NA | TRBD1 | TRBV2 | CASSSGTGAGNTIYF | TGTGCCAGCAGCTCCGGGACAGGGGCTGGAAACACCATATATTTT
TRBJ2-7 | many | NA | TRBV4-2 | CASSQAALSYEQYF | TGTGCCAGCAGCCAAGCGGCCCTCTCCTACGAGCAGTACTTC
TRBJ2-6 | few | NA | TRBV7-9 | CASSLFRNSGANVLTF | TGTGCCAGCAGCTTATTCCGAAACTCTGGGGCCAACGTCCTGACTTTC
TRBJ2-5 | NA | TRBD1 | TRBV7-9 | CASSSQTPGGEETQYF | TGTGCCAGCAGCTCACAAACTCCAGGGGGCGAGGAGACCCAGTACTTC
TRBJ2-7 | few | TRBD1 | TRBV7-9 | CASSSVGQGAWEQYF | TGTGCCAGCAGCTCGGTCGGACAGGGGGCGTGGGAGCAGTACTTC
TRBJ2-5 | few | NA | TRBV5-1 | CASSLVDETQYF | TGCGCCAGCAGCTTGGTCGATGAGACCCAGTACTTC
TRBJ2-7 | many | NA | TRBV27 | CASSRQGLYEQYF | TGTGCCAGCAGTCGCCAGGGACTCTACGAGCAGTACTTC
TRBJ2-7 | NA | NA | TRBV7-9 | CASRGRLVGEQYF | TGTGCCAGCAGGGGACGTCTAGTGGGCGAGCAGTACTTC
TRBJ2-5 | NA | NA | TRBV10-3 | CAMGAGETQYF | TGTGCCATGGGGGCCGGTGAGACCCAGTACTTC
TRBJ2-2 | NA | NA | TRBV30 | CAWSVLGGGELFF | TGTGCCTGGAGTGTACTGGGTGGCGGGGAGCTGTTTTTT
TRBJ1-1 | NA | NA | TRBV28 | CASSSPPWTLNTEAFF | TGTGCCAGCAGTTCCCCCCCTTGGACACTGAACACTGAAGCTTTCTTT
TRBJ2-7 | few | TRBD2 | TRBV7-6 | CASSLEVPSGIYEQYF | TGTGCCAGCAGCTTAGAGGTGCCTAGCGGAATCTACGAGCAGTACTTC
TRBJ2-3 | many | TRBD2 | TRBV7-9 | CASTLPGGESTDTQYF | TGTGCCAGCACCTTGCCGGGGGGGGAGAGCACAGATACGCAGTATTTT
TRBJ2-2 | few | TRBD2 | TRBV29-1 | CSVGSGTNTGELFF | TGCAGCGTTGGGAGCGGGACCAACACCGGGGAGCTGTTTTTT
TRBJ2-3 | NA | TRBD2 | TRBV5-1 | CASSIERGNADTQYF | TGCGCCAGCAGCATCGAGCGGGGAAACGCAGATACGCAGTATTTT
TRBJ1-1 | few | TRBD1 | TRBV27 | CASTLSGQGGTEAFF | TGTGCCAGCACCTTATCGGGACAGGGTGGCACTGAAGCTTTCTTT
TRBJ2-3 | many | NA | TRBV7-2 | CASSLEGRRSDTQYF | TGTGCCAGCAGCTTAGAGGGACGGAGATCAGATACGCAGTATTTT
TRBJ2-7 | many | TRBD2 | TRBV12-3/TRBV12-4 | CASRLAGESSYEQYF | TGTGCCAGCAGGTTAGCGGGGGAAAGCTCCTACGAGCAGTACTTC
TRBJ2-5 | many | NA | TRBV29-1 | CSVEGDGTQYF | TGCAGCGTTGAAGGGGACGGGACCCAGTACTTC
TRBJ2-5 | few | TRBD2 | TRBV20-1 | CSAGLAGGLKETQYF | TGCAGTGCAGGACTAGCGGGGGGATTAAAAGAGACCCAGTACTTC
TRBJ2-2 | many | TRBD1 | TRBV29-1 | CSVATGARRELFF | TGCAGCGTTGCAACAGGGGCGAGGAGGGAGCTGTTTTTT
TRBJ2-7 | NA | TRBD2 | TRBV6-2/TRBV6-3 | CASSTAVGLVSYEQYF | TGTGCCAGCAGCACGGCAGTCGGACTAGTTTCCTACGAGCAGTACTTC
TRBJ2-1 | few | NA | TRBV7-2 | CASSQFGQSSYNEQFF | TGTGCCAGCAGCCAATTTGGACAGAGCTCCTACAATGAGCAGTTCTTC
TRBJ1-1 | many | NA | TRBV18 | CASSRSANTEAFF | TGTGCCAGCTCACGATCAGCGAACACTGAAGCTTTCTTT
TRBJ2-1 | NA | NA | TRBV24-1 | CATSDLGTHREQFF | TGTGCCACCAGTGACCTGGGGACCCACCGTGAGCAGTTCTTC
TRBJ2-3 | many | NA | TRBV6-4 | CASSDSSQGGADTQYF | TGTGCCAGCAGTGACTCGTCCCAGGGTGGTGCAGATACGCAGTATTTT
TRBJ1-3 | many | NA | TRBV12-3/TRBV12-4 | CASTGISGNTIYF | TGTGCCAGCACGGGTATCTCTGGAAACACCATATATTTT
TRBJ1-5 | many | NA | TRBV7-2 | CASSLVVSEPQHF | TGTGCCAGCAGCTTAGTGGTTTCAGAGCCCCAGCATTTT
TRBJ1-5 | NA | NA | TRBV15 | CATSRDQGQGNNQPQHF | TGTGCCACCAGCAGAGATCAGGGTCAGGGGAACAATCAGCCCCAGCATTTT
TRBJ2-7 | many | TRBD1 | TRBV12-3/TRBV12-4 | CASSPGQGAFRSYEQYF | TGTGCCAGCAGTCCCGGACAGGGGGCCTTCCGCTCCTACGAGCAGTACTTC
TRBJ2-7 | NA | TRBD1 | TRBV5-1 | CASRQGWTASSYEQYF | TGCGCCAGCAGACAGGGGTGGACGGCCTCCTCCTACGAGCAGTACTTC
TRBJ2-1 | many | TRBD1 | TRBV7-3 | CASSLVVGQGPNNEQFF | TGTGCCAGCAGCTTAGTAGTCGGACAGGGGCCAAACAATGAGCAGTTCTTC
TRBJ2-2 | NA | NA | TRBV27 | CASSFPTVTGNTGELFF | TGTGCCAGCAGTTTCCCCACGGTGACAGGGAACACCGGGGAGCTGTTTTTT
TRBJ2-3 | many | NA | TRBV20-1 | CSARVTGTDTQYF | TGCAGTGCTAGAGTGACTGGCACAGATACGCAGTATTTT
TRBJ2-1 | NA | TRBD1 | TRBV7-8 | CASSAQGYNEQFF | TGTGCCAGCAGCGCACAGGGGTACAATGAGCAGTTCTTC
TRBJ2-3 | few | NA | TRBV4-2 | CASSQKSGADTQYF | TGTGCCAGCAGCCAGAAATCAGGGGCTGATACGCAGTATTTT
TRBJ1-5 | NA | NA | TRBV2 | CASSESGVGNQPQHF | TGTGCCAGCAGTGAATCGGGGGTGGGCAATCAGCCCCAGCATTTT
TRBJ2-1 | many | TRBD2 | TRBV6-2/TRBV6-3 | CASSPATGTSVPYEQFF | TGTGCCAGCAGCCCCGCCACCGGGACTAGCGTGCCTTATGAGCAGTTCTTC
TRBJ2-5 | many | NA | TRBV2 | CASMRDTAMGKTQYF | TGTGCCAGCATGAGGGACACGGCGATGGGAAAGACCCAGTACTTC
TRBJ2-7 | many | NA | TRBV20-1 | CSARDLTDDYEQYF | TGCAGTGCTAGAGATTTGACGGACGACTACGAGCAGTACTTC
TRBJ2-7 | few | NA | TRBV28 | CASSFAAFYEQYF | TGTGCCAGCAGTTTTGCAGCCTTCTACGAGCAGTACTTC
TRBJ1-1 | few | NA | TRBV6-2/TRBV6-3 | CASIDSGGRTEAFF | TGTGCCAGCATCGACTCGGGGGGGAGGACTGAAGCTTTCTTT
TRBJ2-7 | few | NA | TRBV20-1 | CSARVGGATGNEQYF | TGCAGTGCTAGAGTAGGGGGGGCGACGGGCAACGAGCAGTACTTC
TRBJ2-7 | many | NA | TRBV12-3/TRBV12-4 | CASSLAPLSSEQYF | TGTGCCAGCAGTTTAGCGCCACTGAGTTCCGAGCAGTACTTC
TRBJ2-3 | NA | TRBD2 | TRBV20-1 | CSASRRELADFRTDTQYF | TGCAGTGCTAGTAGGCGGGAACTAGCGGACTTTCGCACAGATACGCAGTATTTT